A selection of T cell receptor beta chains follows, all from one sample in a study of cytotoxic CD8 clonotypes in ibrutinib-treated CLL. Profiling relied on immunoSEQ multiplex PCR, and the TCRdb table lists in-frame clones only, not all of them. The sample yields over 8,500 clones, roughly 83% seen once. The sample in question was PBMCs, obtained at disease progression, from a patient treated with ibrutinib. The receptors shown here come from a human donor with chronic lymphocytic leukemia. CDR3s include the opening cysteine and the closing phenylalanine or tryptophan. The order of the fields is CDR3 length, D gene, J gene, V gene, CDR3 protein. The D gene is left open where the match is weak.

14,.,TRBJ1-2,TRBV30,CAWRGQGLVYGYTF
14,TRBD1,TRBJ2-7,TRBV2,CASSPDRGNYEQYF
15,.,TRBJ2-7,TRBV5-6,CASSSLGVLSYEQYF
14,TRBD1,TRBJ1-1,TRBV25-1,CASRAAGGYTEAFF
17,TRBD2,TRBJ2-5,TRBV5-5,CASSLAPGLAGKETQYF
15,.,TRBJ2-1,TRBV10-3,CAISASGSSYNEQFF
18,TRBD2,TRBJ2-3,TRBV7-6,CASSLDWSGLAGADTQYF
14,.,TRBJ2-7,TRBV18,CASSQERQVPEQYF
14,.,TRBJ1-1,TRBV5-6,CASSLRGLRTEAFF
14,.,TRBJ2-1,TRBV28,CASSHRHGGGEQFF
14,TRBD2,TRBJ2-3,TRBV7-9,CASSRTSFPDTQYF
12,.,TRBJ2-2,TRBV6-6,CASSYGTGELFF
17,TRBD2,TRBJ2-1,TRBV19,CASTVGGSTSGKNEQFF
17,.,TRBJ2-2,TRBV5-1,CASSYSPQGGNTGELFF
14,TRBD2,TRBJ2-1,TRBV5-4,CASSQTSGHNEQFF
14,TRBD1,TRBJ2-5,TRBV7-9,CASSLDRAQETQYF
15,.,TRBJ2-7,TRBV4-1,CASSLEQGPQSEQYF
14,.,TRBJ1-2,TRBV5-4,CASSPNRHNYGYTF
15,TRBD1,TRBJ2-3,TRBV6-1,CASRLTGDFSDTQYF
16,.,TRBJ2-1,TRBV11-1,CASSLDTYPSYNEQFF
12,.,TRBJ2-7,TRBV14,CASSYLGDEQYF
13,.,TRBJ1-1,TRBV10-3,CAISEKRNTEAFF
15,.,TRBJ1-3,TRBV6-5,CASSYSESSGNTIYF
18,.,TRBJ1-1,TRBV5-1,CASSLRPPQEAMNTEAFF
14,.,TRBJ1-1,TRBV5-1,CASSLDGPNTEAFF
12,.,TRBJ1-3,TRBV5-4,CASRGPGNTIYF
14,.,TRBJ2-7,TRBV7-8,CASSLERGSYEQYF
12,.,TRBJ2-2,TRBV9,CASSVGGGELFF
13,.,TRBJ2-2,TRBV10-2,CASSERGSGELFF
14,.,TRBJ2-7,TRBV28,CASSLGQTPYEQYF
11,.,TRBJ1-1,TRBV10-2,CATVMNTEAFF
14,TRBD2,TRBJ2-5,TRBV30,CAWSAGAGGETQYF
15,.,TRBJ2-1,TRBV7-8,CASSLGVSSYNEQFF
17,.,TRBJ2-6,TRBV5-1,CASSLVAGDGGANVLTF
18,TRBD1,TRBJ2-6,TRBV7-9,CASSLVQGVFSGANVLTF
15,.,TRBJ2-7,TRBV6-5,CASSLIAGHPSEQYF
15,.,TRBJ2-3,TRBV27,CASSSRAVSTDTQYF
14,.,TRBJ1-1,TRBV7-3,CASSLRGENTEAFF
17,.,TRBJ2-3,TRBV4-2,CASSPLRGAPLTDTQYF
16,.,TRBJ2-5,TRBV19,CASSIGGTGLQETQYF
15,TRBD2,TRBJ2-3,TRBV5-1,CASSSTGTRSDTQYF
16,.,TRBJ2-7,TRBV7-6,CASSLGPTGSSYEQYF
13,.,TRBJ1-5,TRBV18,CATRDGINQPQHF